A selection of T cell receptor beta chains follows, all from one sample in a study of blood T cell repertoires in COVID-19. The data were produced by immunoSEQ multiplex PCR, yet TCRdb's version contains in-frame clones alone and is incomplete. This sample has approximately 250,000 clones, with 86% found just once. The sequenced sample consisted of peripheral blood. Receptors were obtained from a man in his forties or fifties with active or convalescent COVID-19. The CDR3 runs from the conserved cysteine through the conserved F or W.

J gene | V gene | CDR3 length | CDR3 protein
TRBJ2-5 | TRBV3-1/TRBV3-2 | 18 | CASSPRDRGTGLEETQYF
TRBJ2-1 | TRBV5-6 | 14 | CASSLPRGESEQFF
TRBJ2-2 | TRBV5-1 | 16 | CASSFGQGANTGELFF
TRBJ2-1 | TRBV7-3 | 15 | CASSAQGGAINEQFF
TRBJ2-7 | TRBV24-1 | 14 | CATSDNRGSYEQYF
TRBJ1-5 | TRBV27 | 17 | CASSSTQGASFYQPQHF
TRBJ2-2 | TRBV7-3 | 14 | CASSLNPNTGELFF
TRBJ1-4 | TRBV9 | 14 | CASSVGTANEKLFF
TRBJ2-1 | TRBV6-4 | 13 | CASSLTGTDEQFF
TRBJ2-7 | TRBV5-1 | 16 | CASSTGQGLASYEQYF
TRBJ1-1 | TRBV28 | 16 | CASTLGRGRSVAEAFF
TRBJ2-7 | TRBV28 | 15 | CASRGRDRGGGEQYF
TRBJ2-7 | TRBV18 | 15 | CASSLTGTAPYEQYF
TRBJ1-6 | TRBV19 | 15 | CASSMDRFYNSPLHF
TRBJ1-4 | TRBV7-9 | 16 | CASSLYSSATNEKLFF
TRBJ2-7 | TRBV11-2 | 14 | CASSLVGLSYEQYF
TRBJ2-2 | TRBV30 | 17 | CAWSRVAGYANTGELFF
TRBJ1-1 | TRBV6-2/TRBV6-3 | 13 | CASSPRLNTEAFF
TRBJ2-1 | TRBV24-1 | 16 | CATGDRAQLSYNEQFF
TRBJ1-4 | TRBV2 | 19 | CASSGTGTGGVATNEKLFF
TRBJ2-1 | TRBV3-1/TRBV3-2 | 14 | CASSWTSGDNEQFF
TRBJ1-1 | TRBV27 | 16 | CASIKGDSLRNTEAFF
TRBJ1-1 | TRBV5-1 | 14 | CASSPDSLNTEAFF
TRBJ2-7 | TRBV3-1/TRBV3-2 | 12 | CASSHSGYEQYF
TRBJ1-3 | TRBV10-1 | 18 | CASRGQLWDPFSGNTIYF
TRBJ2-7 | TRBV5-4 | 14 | CASSAGTGSYEQYF
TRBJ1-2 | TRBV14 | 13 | CASSQATGYGYTF
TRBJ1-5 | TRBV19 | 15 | CASSRGQAPPQPQHF
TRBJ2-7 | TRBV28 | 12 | CASRATGYEQYF
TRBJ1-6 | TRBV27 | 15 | CASTRDFSNSAPLHF
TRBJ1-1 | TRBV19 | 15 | CASSPWTGGFIEAFF
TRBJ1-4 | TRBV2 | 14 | CASTLRDRGEKLFF
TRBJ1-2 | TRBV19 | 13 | CASNPGQGYGYTF
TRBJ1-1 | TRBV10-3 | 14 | CATRNEGVAGQAFF